The entry below describes one TCR beta chain. Its target is unknown. This specimen comes from a study of T cell repertoires in cytomegalovirus infection. In the study overall: Indications came from public TCR beta signatures; they pointed to CMV infection and to a matching HLA type.

The CDR3 is 14 residues long. The germline CDR1 and CDR2 sequences are DFQATT and SNEGSKA (reference sequence). V lost 0 bases to trimming and J lost 1 base, with 9 bases between them. Findings and caveats of the study: HLA-C-restricted CMV clonotypes gave the most frequent clonotype in two of eight donors. The study identified carriers of CMV plus the relevant HLA from cumulative public TCR beta family frequency.

TCRdb analysed the reads with MiXCR anew, one entry per CDR3 protein. The repertoire holds more than 85,000 distinct CDR3 sequences, with around 22% as singletons. The chain couples TRBV20-1 to TRBJ1-2; D call uncertain. What was sequenced was CD8+ T cells from PBMCs. The source is a human donor in good health (CMV status not recorded). Some clones in this sample may be carry-over from other donors' samples. DNA for the CDR3: TGCAGTGCTAGAGATCGGGGAGTTAACTATGGCTACACCTTC. Translating it yields CSARDRGVNYGYTF.